What follows is one T cell receptor beta chain and its context. From germline, CDR1 is SGHTA and CDR2 FQGNSA. Losses at the gene ends were 5 bases for V and 2 bases for J; bases not matched to a gene: 10. The CDR3 covers 17 residues. TCRdb reprocessed the RT-PCR reads with MiXCR, giving one entry per CDR3 protein. The sample shows around 700,000 distinct CDR3 sequences, 13% to 15% of them seen only once. The specimen sequenced was memory CD4+ T cells from blood. The chain joins TRBV7-2 to TRBJ1-2, with 11 bases fitting TRBD1. The TCR was taken from a female donor in good health, serving as a healthy control. The chain's CDR3 is CASSLGEGTGGNYGYTF. In DNA form, the CDR3 reads TGTGCCAGCAGCCTAGGCGAAGGGACAGGGGGGAACTATGGCTACACCTTC.